A selection of T cell receptor beta chains follows, all from one sample in a study of cytomegalovirus exposure and HLA in healthy donors. This table comes from immunoSEQ multiplex PCR, and its TCRdb copy is limited to in-frame clones, with some not included. The sample shows some 170,000 clones, around 70% of them seen only once. Sequencing was carried out using PBMCs. These receptor sequences come from a young man in good health and CMV-seropositive. Both conserved end residues are part of each CDR3. Each record gives: D gene, J gene, clone size, V gene, CDR3 DNA, CDR3 protein. The D gene is left open where the match is weak. Size values are once, few and many counts, or a class for expanded clones, and some rows have none.

>TRBD1|TRBJ1-6|NA|TRBV30
TGTGCCTGTAGACAGGGGAGCTCCTATAATTCACCCCTCCACTTT
CACRQGSSYNSPLHF
>NA|TRBJ2-6|NA|TRBV5-1
TGCGCCAGCAGCATACCTGATGACAACTCTGGGGCCAACGTCCTGACTTTC
CASSIPDDNSGANVLTF
>NA|TRBJ1-1|NA|TRBV9
TGTGCCAGCAGCGTAGATTTGCTACCGAACACTGAAGCTTTCTTT
CASSVDLLPNTEAFF
>TRBD1|TRBJ1-1|NA|TRBV30
TGTGCCTGGAGAGGGACAGGGGGAGAAACTGAAGCTTTCTTT
CAWRGTGGETEAFF
>NA|TRBJ1-6|NA|TRBV5-5
TGTGCCAGCAGCTTGGTTGGGCAGACGAGCTCCTATAATTCACCCCTCCACTTT
CASSLVGQTSSYNSPLHF
>NA|TRBJ1-5|NA|TRBV11-3
TGTGCCAGCACGGAAAGAGGTGTAAGCAATCAGCCCCAGCATTTT
CASTERGVSNQPQHF
>NA|TRBJ1-2|NA|TRBV30
TGTGCCTGGAGTCCCCGACCGGAGTATGGCTACACCTTC
CAWSPRPEYGYTF
>TRBD2|TRBJ2-2|NA|TRBV7-8
TGTGCCAGCAGCCCGACTAGCGGGGGGGTGACCGGGGAGCTGTTTTTT
CASSPTSGGVTGELFF
>TRBD2|TRBJ2-3|NA|TRBV7-3
TGTGCCAGCAGCCCGGGACTAGCGGGGGCGGATACGCAGTATTTT
CASSPGLAGADTQYF
>TRBD1|TRBJ2-5|once|TRBV6-1
TGTGCCAGCAGTGAAGCGTCCCCGGGACAGGTCCGCGAGACCCAGTACTTC
CASSEASPGQVRETQYF
>TRBD1|TRBJ1-5|few|TRBV27
TGTGCCAGCAGTACCGGGACAGGATCAAATCAGCCCCAGCATTTT
CASSTGTGSNQPQHF
>TRBD1|TRBJ2-1|NA|TRBV27
TGTGCCAGCAGGATAGGGACAGGGACTTCGAATGAGCAGTTCTTC
CASRIGTGTSNEQFF
>TRBD1|TRBJ1-5|few|TRBV6-1
TGTGCCAGCAGTGAGGGGGCCAGGGGGAATCAGCCCCAGCATTTT
CASSEGARGNQPQHF
>NA|TRBJ1-2|few|TRBV4-1
TGCGCCAGCAGCCAAGTGGAGGCAGGGAGGTCTTATGGCTACACCTTC
CASSQVEAGRSYGYTF
>TRBD1|TRBJ2-1|NA|TRBV6-1
TGTGCCAGCAGTGAGGGACAGGGGTACAATGAGCAGTTCTTC
CASSEGQGYNEQFF
>NA|TRBJ2-3|NA|TRBV28
TGTGCCAGCAGTTTAATTGGGGCCACAGATACGCAGTATTTT
CASSLIGATDTQYF
>NA|TRBJ2-4|NA|TRBV5-8
TGTGCCAGCAGCTTGATGACTAGGGCAATTCAGTACTTC
CASSLMTRAIQYF
>NA|TRBJ1-2|NA|TRBV10-1
TGCGCCAGCGGGGACTCGGGCTACACCTTC
CASGDSGYTF
>TRBD1|TRBJ1-2|NA|TRBV28
TGTGCCAGCAGCTCGACAGGGACTCCCGCTAACTATGGCTACACCTTC
CASSSTGTPANYGYTF
>NA|TRBJ1-3|NA|TRBV5-1
TGCGCCAGCAGCTTGGACGGTGGAAACACCATATATTTT
CASSLDGGNTIYF
>TRBD1|TRBJ1-5|NA|TRBV7-9
TGTGCCAGCAGCAGACAGGGGGATCAGCCCCAGCATTTT
CASSRQGDQPQHF